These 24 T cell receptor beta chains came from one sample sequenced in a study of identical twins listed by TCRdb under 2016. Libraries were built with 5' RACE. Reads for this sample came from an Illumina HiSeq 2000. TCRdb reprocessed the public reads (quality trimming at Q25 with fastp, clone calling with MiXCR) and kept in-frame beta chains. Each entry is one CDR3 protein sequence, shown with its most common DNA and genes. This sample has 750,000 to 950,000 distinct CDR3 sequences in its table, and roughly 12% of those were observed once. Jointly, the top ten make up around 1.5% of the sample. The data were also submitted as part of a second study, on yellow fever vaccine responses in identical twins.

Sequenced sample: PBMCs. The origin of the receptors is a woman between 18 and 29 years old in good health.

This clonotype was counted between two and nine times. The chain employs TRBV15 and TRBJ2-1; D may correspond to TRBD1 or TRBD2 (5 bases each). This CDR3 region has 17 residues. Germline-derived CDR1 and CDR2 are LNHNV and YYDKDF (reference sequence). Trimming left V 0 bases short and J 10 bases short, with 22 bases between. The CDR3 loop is CATSRDRGGTGEGEQFF. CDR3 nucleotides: TGTGCCACCAGCAGAGACAGAGGCGGAACGGGCGAGGGGGAGCAGTTCTTC. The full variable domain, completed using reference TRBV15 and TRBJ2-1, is DAMVIQNPRYQVTQFGKPVTLSCSQTLNHNVMYWYQQKSSQAPKLLFHYYDKDFNNEADTPDNFQSRRPNTSFCFLDIRSPGLGDTAMYLCATSRDRGGTGEGEQFFGPGTRLTVL.

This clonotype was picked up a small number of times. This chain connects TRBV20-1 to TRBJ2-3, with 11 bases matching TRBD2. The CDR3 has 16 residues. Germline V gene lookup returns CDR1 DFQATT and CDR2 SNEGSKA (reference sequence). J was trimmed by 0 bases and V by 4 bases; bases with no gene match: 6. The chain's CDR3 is CSANDRLAGSTDTQYF. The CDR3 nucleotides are TGCAGTGCTAACGACAGACTAGCGGGGAGCACAGATACGCAGTATTTT.

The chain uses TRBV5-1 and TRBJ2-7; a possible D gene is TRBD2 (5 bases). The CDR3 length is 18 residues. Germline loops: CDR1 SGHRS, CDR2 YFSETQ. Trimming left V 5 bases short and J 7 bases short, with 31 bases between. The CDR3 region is CASSGFSISATPRTEQYF. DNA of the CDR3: TGCGCCAGCAGTGGGTTTTCAATTAGCGCGACGCCTCGGACGGAGCAGTACTTC.

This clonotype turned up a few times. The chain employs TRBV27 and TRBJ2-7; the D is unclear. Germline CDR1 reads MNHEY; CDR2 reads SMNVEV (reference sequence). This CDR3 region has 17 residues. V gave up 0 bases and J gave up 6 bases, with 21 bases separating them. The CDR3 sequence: CASSLSGWAERLREQYF. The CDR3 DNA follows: TGTGCCAGCAGTTTATCAGGTTGGGCCGAACGTCTACGCGAGCAGTACTTC.

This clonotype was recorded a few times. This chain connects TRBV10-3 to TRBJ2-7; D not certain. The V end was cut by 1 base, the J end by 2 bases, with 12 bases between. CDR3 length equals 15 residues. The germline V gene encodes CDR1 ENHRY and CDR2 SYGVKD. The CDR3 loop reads CAISELGSRAYEQYF. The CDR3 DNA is TGTGCCATCAGTGAGTTGGGCAGTCGAGCCTACGAGCAGTACTTC.

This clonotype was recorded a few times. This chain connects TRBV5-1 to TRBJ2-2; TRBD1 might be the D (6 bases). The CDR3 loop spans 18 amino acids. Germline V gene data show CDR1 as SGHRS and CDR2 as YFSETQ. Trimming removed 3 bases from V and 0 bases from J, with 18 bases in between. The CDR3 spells CASSWGTGRTANTGELFF. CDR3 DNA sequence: TGCGCCAGCAGCTGGGGAACCGGTAGGACAGCGAACACCGGGGAGCTGTTTTTT.

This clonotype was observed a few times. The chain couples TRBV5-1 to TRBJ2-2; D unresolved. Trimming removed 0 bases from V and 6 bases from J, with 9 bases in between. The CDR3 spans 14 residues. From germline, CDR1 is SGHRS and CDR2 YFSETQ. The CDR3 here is CASSLVGNAGELFF. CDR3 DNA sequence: TGCGCCAGCAGCTTGGTTGGCAACGCCGGGGAGCTGTTTTTT.

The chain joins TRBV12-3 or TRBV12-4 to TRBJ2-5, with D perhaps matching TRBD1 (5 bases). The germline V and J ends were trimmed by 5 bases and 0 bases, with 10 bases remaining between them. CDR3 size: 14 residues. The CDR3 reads CASSVDTHQETQYF. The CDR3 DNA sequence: TGTGCCAGCAGTGTGGACACACACCAAGAGACCCAGTACTTC.

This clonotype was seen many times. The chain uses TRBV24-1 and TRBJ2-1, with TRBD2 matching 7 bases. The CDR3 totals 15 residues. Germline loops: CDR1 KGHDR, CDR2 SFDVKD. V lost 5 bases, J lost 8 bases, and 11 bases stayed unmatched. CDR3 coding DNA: TGTGCCACCAGTGGTTGGGGGGAGGGCCTCCATGAGCAGTTCTTC. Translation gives CATSGWGEGLHEQFF.

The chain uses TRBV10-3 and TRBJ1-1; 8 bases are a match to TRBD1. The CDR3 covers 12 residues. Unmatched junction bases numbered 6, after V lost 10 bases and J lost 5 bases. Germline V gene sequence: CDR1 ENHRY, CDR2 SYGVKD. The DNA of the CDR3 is TGTGCCACCCAAACAGGGGGAACTGAAGCTTTCTTT. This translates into CATQTGGTEAFF.

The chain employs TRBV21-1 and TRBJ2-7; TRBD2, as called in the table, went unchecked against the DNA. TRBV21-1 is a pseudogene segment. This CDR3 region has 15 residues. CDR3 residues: CASSNRRAGEFEQYF. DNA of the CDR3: TGTGCCAGCAGCAATCGAAGAGCGGGAGAATTCGAGCAGTACTTC.

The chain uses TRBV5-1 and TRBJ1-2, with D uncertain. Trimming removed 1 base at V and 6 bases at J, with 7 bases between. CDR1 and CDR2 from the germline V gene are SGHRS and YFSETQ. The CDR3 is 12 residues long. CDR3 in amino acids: CASSLTTDGYTF. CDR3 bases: TGCGCCAGCAGCTTGACCACGGATGGCTACACCTTC.

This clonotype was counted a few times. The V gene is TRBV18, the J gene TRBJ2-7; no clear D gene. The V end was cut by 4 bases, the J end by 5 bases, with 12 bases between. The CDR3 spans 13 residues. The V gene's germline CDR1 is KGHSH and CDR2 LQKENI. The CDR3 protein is CASSQYVEDEQYF. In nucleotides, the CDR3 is TGTGCCAGCTCACAATATGTGGAAGACGAGCAGTACTTC.

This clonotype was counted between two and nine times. In nucleotides, the CDR3 is TGTGCCAGCAGTGACAGGGTGAGGAATGAGCAGTTCTTC. Protein sequence: CASSDRVRNEQFF. The rearrangement joins TRBV12-3 or TRBV12-4 to TRBJ2-1, with 7 bases matching TRBD1. CDR3 size: 13 residues. With V trimmed by 5 bases and J by 7 bases, 5 bases remained unmatched.

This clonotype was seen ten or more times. The CDR3 DNA is TGTGCCAGCAGCGTAGTAAGAGGGCTAGTCGGCGGCACAGATACGCAGTATTTT. It yields the protein CASSVVRGLVGGTDTQYF. The chain carries TRBV9 and TRBJ2-3; D may be TRBD2 (5 bases). V dropped 0 bases and J dropped 1 base, with 18 bases sitting between them. The CDR3 contains 18 residues. Per germline, CDR1 SGDLS and CDR2 YYNGEE.

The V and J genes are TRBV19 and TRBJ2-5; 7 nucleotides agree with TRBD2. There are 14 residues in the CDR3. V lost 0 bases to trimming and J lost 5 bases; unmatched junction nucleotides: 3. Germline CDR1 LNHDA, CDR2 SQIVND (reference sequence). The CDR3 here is CASSIEAGLETQYF. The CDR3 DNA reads TGTGCCAGTAGTATAGAAGCGGGGCTGGAGACCCAGTACTTC.

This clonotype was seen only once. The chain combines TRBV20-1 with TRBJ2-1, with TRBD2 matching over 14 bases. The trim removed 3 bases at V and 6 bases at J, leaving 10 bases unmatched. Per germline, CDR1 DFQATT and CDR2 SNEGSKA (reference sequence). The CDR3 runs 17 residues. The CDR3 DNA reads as TGCAGTGCTAGCCCTACCCTGACTAGCGGGGGGGCCAATGAGCAGTTCTTC. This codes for CSASPTLTSGGANEQFF.

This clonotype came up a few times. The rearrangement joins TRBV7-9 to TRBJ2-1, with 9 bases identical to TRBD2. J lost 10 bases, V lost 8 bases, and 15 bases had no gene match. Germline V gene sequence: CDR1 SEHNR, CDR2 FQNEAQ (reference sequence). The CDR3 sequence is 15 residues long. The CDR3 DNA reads TGTGCCAGCCGTAGCTCTAGCGGGACTCACCCAGAGCAGTTCTTC. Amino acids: CASRSSSGTHPEQFF.

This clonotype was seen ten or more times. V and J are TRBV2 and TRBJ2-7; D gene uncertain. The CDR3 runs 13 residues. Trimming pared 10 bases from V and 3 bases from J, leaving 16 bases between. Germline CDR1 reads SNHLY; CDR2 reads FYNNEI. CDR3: CATTTEKGYEQYV. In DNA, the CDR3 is TGTGCCACCACGACGGAAAAAGGCTACGAGCAGTACGTC.

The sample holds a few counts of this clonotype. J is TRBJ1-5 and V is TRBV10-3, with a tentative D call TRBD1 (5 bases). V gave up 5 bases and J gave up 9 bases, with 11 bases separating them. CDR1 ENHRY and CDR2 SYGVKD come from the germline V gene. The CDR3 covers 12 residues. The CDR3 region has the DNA TGTGCCATCAGTACAGCCCAGGGGCCCCAGCATTTT. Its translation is CAISTAQGPQHF.

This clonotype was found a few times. The CDR3: CASSLDGFGNTIYF. CDR3 in DNA: TGTGCCAGCAGCTTAGATGGTTTTGGAAACACCATATATTTT. This sequence joins TRBV7-9 and TRBJ1-3, with D unclear. Trimming removed 1 base from V and 3 bases from J, with 7 bases in between. This CDR3 has 14 amino acids. Germline V gene lookup returns CDR1 SEHNR and CDR2 FQNEAQ (reference sequence).

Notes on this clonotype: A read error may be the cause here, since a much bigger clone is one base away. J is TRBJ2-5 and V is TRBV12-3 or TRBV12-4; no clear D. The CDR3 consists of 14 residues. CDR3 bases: TGTGCCGGCAGTTCCCAGTCCCTACAAGAGACCCAGTACTTC. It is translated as CAGSSQSLQETQYF.

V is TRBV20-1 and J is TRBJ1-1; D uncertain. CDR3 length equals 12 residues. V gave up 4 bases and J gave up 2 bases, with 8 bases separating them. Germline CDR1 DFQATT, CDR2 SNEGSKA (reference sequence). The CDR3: CSATKTNTEAFF. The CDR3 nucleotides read TGCAGTGCTACGAAGACAAACACTGAAGCTTTCTTT.

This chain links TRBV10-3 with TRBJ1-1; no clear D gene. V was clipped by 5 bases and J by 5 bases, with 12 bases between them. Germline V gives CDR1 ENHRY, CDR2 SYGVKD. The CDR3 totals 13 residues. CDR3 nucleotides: TGTGCCATCAGTATCACAGTTGGGACTGAAGCTTTCTTT. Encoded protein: CAISITVGTEAFF.